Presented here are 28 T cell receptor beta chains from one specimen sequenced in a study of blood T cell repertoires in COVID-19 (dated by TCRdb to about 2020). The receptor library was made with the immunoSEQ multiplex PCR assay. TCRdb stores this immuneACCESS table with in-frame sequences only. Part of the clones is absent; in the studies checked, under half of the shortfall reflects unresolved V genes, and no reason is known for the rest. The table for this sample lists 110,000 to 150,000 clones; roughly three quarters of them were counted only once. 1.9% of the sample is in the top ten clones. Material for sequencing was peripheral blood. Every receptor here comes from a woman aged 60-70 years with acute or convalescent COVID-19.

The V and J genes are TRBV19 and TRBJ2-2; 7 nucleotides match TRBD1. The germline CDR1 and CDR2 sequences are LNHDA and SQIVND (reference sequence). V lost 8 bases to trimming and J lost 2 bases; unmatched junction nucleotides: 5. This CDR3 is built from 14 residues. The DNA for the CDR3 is TGTGCCAGTTCCGGGACAGCCAACACCGGGGAGCTGTTTTTT. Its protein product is CASSGTANTGELFF.

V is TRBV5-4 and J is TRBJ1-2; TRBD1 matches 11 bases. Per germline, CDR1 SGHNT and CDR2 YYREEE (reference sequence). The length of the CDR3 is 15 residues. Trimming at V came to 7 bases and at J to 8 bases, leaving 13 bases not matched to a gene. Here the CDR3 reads CASGTLGQGAWGYTF. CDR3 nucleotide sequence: TGTGCCAGCGGTACCCTAGGACAGGGGGCTTGGGGCTACACCTTC.

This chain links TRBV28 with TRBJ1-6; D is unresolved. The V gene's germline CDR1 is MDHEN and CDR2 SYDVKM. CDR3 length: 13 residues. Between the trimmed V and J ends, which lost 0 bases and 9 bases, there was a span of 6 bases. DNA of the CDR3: TGTGCCAGCAGTTTATGGGCGGGTTCACCCCTCCACTTT. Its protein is CASSLWAGSPLHF.

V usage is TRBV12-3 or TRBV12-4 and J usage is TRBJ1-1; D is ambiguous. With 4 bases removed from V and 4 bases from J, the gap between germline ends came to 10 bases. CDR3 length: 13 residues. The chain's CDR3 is CASSSIRGTEAFF. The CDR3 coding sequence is TGTGCCAGCAGTTCAATACGGGGCACTGAAGCTTTCTTT.

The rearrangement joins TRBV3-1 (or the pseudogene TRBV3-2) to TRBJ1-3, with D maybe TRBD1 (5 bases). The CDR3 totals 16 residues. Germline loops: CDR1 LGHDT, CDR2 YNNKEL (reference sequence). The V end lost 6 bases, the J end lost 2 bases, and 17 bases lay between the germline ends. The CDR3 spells CASSLGTTVAGNTIYF. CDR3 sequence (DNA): TGTGCCAGCAGTCTCGGGACTACAGTCGCTGGAAACACCATATATTTT.

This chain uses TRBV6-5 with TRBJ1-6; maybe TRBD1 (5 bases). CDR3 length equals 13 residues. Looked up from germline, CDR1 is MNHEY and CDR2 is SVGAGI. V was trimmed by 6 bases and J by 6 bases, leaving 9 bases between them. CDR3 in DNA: TGTGCCAGCAGGCAGGGCGTTAATTCACCCCTCCACTTT. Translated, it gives CASRQGVNSPLHF.

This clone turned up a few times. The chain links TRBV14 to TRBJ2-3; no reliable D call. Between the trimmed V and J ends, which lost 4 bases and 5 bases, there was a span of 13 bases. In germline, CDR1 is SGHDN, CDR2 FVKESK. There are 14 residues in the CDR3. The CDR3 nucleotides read TGTGCCAGCAGCCTGCGTGAATATCAAGATACGCAGTATTTT. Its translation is CASSLREYQDTQYF.

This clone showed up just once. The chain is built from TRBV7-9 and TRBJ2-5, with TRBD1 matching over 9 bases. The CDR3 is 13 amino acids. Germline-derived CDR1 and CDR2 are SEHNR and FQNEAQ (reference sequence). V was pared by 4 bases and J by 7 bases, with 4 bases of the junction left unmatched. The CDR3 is CASSSQGAGTQYF. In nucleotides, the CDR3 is TGTGCCAGCAGCTCACAGGGGGCCGGGACCCAGTACTTC.

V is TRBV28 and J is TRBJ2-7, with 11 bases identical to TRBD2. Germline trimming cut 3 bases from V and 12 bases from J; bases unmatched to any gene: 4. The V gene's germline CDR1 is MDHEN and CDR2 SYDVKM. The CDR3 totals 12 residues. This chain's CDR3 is CASSFGTSGRYF. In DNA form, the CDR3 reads TGTGCCAGCAGTTTTGGTACTAGCGGGAGGTACTTC.

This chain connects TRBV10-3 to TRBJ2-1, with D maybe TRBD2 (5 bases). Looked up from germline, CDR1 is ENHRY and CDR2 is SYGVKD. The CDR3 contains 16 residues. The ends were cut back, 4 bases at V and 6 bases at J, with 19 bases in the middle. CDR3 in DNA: TGTGCCATCAGTGGCCCACCCGGGAAAGGTTCCAATGAGCAGTTCTTC. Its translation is CAISGPPGKGSNEQFF.

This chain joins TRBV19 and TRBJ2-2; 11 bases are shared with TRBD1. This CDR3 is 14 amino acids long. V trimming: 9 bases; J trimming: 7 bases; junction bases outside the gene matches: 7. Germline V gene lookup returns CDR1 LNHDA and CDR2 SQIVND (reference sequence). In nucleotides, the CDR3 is TGTGCCAGCGGACAGGGGGCGAATCACGGGGAGCTGTTTTTT. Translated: CASGQGANHGELFF.

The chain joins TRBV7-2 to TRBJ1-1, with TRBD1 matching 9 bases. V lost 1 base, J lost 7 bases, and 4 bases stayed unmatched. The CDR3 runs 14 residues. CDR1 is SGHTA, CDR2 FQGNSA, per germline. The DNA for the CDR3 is TGTGCCAGCAGCTTAGAACAGGGGGCGAGTGAAGCTTTCTTT. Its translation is CASSLEQGASEAFF.

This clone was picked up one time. The CDR3 nucleotides are TGTGCCACCAGTGATTTGAGACTCCATAGCAATCAGCCCCAGCATTTT. Amino acids: CATSDLRLHSNQPQHF. V is TRBV24-1 and J is TRBJ1-5, with no clear D. Germline loops: CDR1 KGHDR, CDR2 SFDVKD. The CDR3 is 16 amino acids. Trimming removed 0 bases at V and 0 bases at J, with 8 bases between.

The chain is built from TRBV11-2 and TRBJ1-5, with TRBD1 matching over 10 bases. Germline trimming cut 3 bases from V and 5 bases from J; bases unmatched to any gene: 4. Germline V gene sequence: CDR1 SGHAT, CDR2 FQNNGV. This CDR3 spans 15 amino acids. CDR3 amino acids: CASSFGTGAYQPQHF. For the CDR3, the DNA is TGTGCCAGCAGCTTCGGGACAGGGGCATATCAGCCCCAGCATTTT.

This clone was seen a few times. CDR3 nucleotides: TGTGCCAGCAGCCGTGGACTAGAGGGCACCCATGAGCAGTTCTTC. Translation: CASSRGLEGTHEQFF. The rearrangement uses TRBV6-5 and TRBJ2-1; TRBD2 matches at 7 bases. The CDR3 runs to 15 residues. Per germline, CDR1 MNHEY and CDR2 SVGAGI. Trimming at V came to 6 bases and at J to 8 bases, leaving 13 bases not matched to a gene.

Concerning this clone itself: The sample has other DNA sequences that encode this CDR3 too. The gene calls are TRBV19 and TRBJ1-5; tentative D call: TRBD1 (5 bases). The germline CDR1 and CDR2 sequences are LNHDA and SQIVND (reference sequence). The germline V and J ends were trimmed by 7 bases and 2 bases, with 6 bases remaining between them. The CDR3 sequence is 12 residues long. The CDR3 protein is CASKQGNQPQHF. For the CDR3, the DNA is TGTGCCAGTAAACAGGGCAATCAGCCCCAGCATTTT.

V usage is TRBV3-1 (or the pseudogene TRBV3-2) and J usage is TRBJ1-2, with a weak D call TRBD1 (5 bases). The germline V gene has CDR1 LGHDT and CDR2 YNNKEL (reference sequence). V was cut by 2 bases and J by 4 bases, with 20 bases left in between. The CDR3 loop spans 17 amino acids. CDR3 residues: CASSQKPPGLYAYGYTF. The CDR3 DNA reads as TGTGCCAGCAGCCAAAAACCGCCGGGACTTTATGCCTATGGCTACACCTTC.

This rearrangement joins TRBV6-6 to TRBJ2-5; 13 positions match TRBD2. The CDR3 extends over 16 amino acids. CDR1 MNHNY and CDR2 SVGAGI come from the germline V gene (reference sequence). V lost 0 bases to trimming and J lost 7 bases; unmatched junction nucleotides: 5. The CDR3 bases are TGTGCCAGCAGTTACTCACTAGCGGGAGGGCCCGGGACCCAGTACTTC. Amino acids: CASSYSLAGGPGTQYF.

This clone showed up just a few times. CDR3 coding DNA: TGCAGCGTCAACTCCGGGGGGAAGGAACTGTTTTTT. Encoded protein: CSVNSGGKELFF. V and J are TRBV29-1 and TRBJ1-4, with a tentative D call TRBD1 (5 bases). V lost 6 bases to trimming and J lost 12 bases, with 17 bases between them. The germline V gene has CDR1 SQVTM and CDR2 ANQGSEA. This CDR3 is built from 12 residues.

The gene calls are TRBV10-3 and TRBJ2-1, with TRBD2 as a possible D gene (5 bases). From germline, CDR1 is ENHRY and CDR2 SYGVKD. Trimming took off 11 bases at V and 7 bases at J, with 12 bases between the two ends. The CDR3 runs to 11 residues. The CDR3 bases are TGTGCCGTCCGCGAGGGAAATGAGCAGTTCTTC. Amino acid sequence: CAVREGNEQFF.

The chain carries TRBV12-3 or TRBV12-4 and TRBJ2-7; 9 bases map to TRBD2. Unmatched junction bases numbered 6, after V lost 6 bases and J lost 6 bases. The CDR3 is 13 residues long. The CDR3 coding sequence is TGTGCCAGCAGCGTAGCGGGAGAGTTCGAGCAGTACTTC. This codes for CASSVAGEFEQYF.

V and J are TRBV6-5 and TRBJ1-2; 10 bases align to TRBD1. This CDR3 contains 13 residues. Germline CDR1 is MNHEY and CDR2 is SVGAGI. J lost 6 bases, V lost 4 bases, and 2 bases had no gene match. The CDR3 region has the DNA TGTGCCAGCAGTTGGGACAGGGGTGATGGCTACACCTTC. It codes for CASSWDRGDGYTF.

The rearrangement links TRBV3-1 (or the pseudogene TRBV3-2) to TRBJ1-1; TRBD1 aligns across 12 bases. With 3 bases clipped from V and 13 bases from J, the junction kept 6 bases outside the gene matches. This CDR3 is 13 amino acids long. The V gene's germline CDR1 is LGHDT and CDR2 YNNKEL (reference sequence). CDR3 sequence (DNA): TGTGCCAGCAGCCAGGGACAGGGGGCGTCGGGTTTCTTT. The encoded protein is CASSQGQGASGFF.

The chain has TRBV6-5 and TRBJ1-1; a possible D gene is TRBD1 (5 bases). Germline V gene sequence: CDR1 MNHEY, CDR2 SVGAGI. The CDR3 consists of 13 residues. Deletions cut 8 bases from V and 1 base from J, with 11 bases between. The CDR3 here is CASATVGNTEAFF. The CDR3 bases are TGTGCCAGCGCGACAGTGGGGAACACTGAAGCTTTCTTT.

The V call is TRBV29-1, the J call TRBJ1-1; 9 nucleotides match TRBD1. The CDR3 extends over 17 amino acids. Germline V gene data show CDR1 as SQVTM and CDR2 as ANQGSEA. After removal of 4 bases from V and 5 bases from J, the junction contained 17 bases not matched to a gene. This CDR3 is CSVAPTGGVRSGTEAFF. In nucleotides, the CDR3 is TGCAGCGTTGCCCCCACAGGGGGCGTAAGGTCGGGGACTGAAGCTTTCTTT. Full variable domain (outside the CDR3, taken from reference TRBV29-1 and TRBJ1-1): SAVISQKPSRDICQRGTSLTIQCQVDSQVTMMFWYRQQPGQSLTLIATANQGSEATYESGFVIDKFPISRPNLTFSTLTVSNMSPEDSSIYLCSVAPTGGVRSGTEAFFGQGTRLTVV.

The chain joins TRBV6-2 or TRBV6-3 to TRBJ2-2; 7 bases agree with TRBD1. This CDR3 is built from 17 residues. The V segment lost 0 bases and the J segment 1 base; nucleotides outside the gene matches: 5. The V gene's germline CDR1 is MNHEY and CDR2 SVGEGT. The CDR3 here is CASSYSSQGMNTGELFF. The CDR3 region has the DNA TGTGCCAGCAGTTACTCATCACAGGGGATGAACACCGGGGAGCTGTTTTTT.

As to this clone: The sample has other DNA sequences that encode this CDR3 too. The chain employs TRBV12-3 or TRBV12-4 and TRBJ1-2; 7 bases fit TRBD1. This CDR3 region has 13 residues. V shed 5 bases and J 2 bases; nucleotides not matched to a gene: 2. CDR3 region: CASSLRGNYGYTF. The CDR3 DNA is TGTGCCAGCAGTCTCAGGGGGAACTATGGCTACACCTTC.

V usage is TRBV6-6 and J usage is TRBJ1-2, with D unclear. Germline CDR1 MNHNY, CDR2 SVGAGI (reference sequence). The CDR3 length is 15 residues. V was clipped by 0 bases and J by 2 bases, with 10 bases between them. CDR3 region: CASSYSSPGNYGYTF. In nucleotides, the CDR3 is TGTGCCAGCAGTTACTCGAGTCCCGGGAACTATGGCTACACCTTC.